The entry below gives a single T cell receptor beta chain sequence along with its context. Its target is unknown. These data come from a study of T cells after yellow fever vaccination. Findings of the study overall: Sorted repertoires could include abundant contaminating clonotypes from bulk cells.

Generation of TCR cDNA used 5'RACE template switching (which added a universal primer site and UMIs). TCRdb fed the 5' RACE reads into MiXCR, producing one record per CDR3 protein. The table includes a few hundred thousand distinct CDR3 sequences, around 7% detected once. The sample here was PBMCs, taken more than 40 days after the first yellow fever vaccination. The origin of this receptor is a man between 18 and 35 years old who received the YFV17D yellow fever vaccine.

The CDR3: CASREAGKAYEQYF. The CDR3 DNA reads TGCGCCAGTCGGGAGGCAGGGAAGGCCTACGAGCAGTACTTC. The chain has TRBV5-1 and TRBJ2-7, with 7 bases identical to TRBD2. Unmatched junction bases numbered 10, after V lost 8 bases and J lost 2 bases. This CDR3 has 14 amino acids. Germline V gene sequence: CDR1 SGHRS, CDR2 YFSETQ. Filled out from reference TRBV5-1 and TRBJ2-7, the complete variable domain reads KAGVTQTPRYLIKTRGQQVTLSCSPISGHRSVSWYQQTPGQGLQFLFEYFSETQRNKGNFPGRFSGRQFSNSRSEMNVSTLELGDSALYLCASREAGKAYEQYFGPGTRLTVT.